This TCR beta chain was sequenced during a study of beta chain features in type 1 diabetes (dated by TCRdb to 2016 to 2018). With respect to the entire study: No differences in mean age, gender distribution, total cell number or subset yield were found between patients and healthy donors. Across all samples, almost 110 million sorted cells were examined, and cell number per subset correlated strongly with RNA yield. The study compared the TCRB repertoires of sorted circulating CD4+ T cell subsets in recently diagnosed type 1 diabetes patients with those in matched healthy donors. Regulatory and stem cell-like memory subsets were obtained from only 8 patients and roughly 8 healthy donors, while naive and central memory subsets were obtained from all 28 donors.

In its sample, this clone was seen a few times. The antigen this receptor binds is unknown. Base qualities are not at hand, and no much larger clone is one base apart. The research as a whole found: Shorter templates might have been favored by PCR, but patient and control samples were amplified and corrected together, so both groups would have been affected equally by any skew. Naive, central memory and regulatory TCRB repertoires appeared to be more alike among patients than among healthy donors. A moderate but significant shortening of TCRB CDR3 length was observed in type 1 diabetes patients in all four CD4+ subsets. Because cDNA was sequenced instead of genomic DNA, activated cells with high expression could be over-represented, although the groups did not differ in activation or CD3 levels. Because the HLA sub-analyses included only small numbers of individuals, any influence of HLA type on TCRB rearrangement was left unresolved. Fewer insertions and more nucleotide deletions at VDJ recombination sites were observed in patients with type 1 diabetes, implying thymic rearrangement abnormalities.

The entire amount of isolated RNA was reverse transcribed using the High Capacity cDNA Reverse Transcription Kit, so the sequenced TCRB transcripts were expressed ones. Naive, central memory and regulatory T cell samples underwent deep immunoSEQ sequencing, averaging around 4 million total reads per sample. Sorted cells were lysed in RLT buffer and RNA was extracted with DNase-treated RNeasy Micro or Mini kits, depending on cell number. To prevent cross-contamination, each cell subset was processed individually, whereas patient and healthy donor samples were processed jointly. The immunoSEQ multiplex PCR was used to amplify TCRB sequences from cDNA, generating 87-bp fragments that spanned the CDR3 region. The amplicons were sequenced using the Illumina HiSeq platform. The original pipeline was this. Synthetic template baselines were used to correct PCR bias computationally, reads within Hamming distance 2 were collapsed, and singletons that could not be merged were discarded. By aligning reads against IMGT, V, D and J genes, CDR3 length, and insertions or deletions at six rearrangement sites were assigned. Within each subset, clonotype counts were normalized to sorted cell number, and only after that were true diversity and Gini coefficients computed with the tcR R package. Repertoire sharing was quantified using the overlap coefficient calculated on TCRB nucleotide sequences. Out-of-frame TCRB sequences from naive cells were analyzed to stand in for the pre-selection repertoire. What TCRdb holds here is the immuneACCESS table cut down to in-frame rearrangements. Part of the clones is not present; checked against another copy, under half of the missing clones reflect an unresolved V gene, and the others are unexplained. D and trimming were read from the DNA, whereas the V and J calls and clone size are those reported in that table. The sample contains 450,000 to 550,000 clones, 30% of them found a single time. The ten largest account for 0.05% to 0.07% of the sample.

V and J lose 5 bases and 8 bases, and a span of 19 bases separates them. Counted from cysteine to phenylalanine, this CDR3 has 15 amino acids. Solely the CDR3 DNA is kept, with 45 bases framed from the first base. Looking up the germline V gene (reference sequence) yields CDR1 LNHNV and CDR2 YYDKDF. From each donor, a single peripheral blood sample of approximately 110 mL on average was drawn into heparinised tubes. A BD FACSAria II was used to sort naive, central memory, regulatory and stem cell-like memory CD4+ T cells with a panel that included CD45RO, CCR7, CD25, CD127, CD95 and CD27. A purity above 98% was achieved for all sorted populations. Right away, PBMCs were isolated by Lymphoprep density gradient centrifugation and were stained directly, with no culture step. So that batch effects would be minimized, each experiment stained and sorted samples in pairs, pairing one healthy donor with one patient.

This chain is built from TRBV15 and TRBJ2-1; matching of 6 bases hints at TRBD2 as the D gene. The source material was naive CD4+ T cells from blood. The cell subset or site label on this specimen signifies: true naive CD4+ T cells. The source is a man younger than 35 in good health. The CDR3 region reads CATSRAGNLGDEQFF. The DNA sequence is given as TGTGCCACCAGCCGGGCGGGAAACTTGGGTGATGAGCAGTTCTTC.